These T cell receptor beta chains were read from a single sample in a study of blood T cell repertoires in COVID-19. Only in-frame clones appear in the TCRdb table, and some are missing; sequencing was by immunoSEQ multiplex PCR. Of 97,000 or so clones in the sample, less than 85% were seen once. Sequencing was carried out using peripheral blood. The receptors were gathered from a man in his 70s with active or convalescent COVID-19. Each CDR3 is given with its conserved first and last residue. A D gene is named only where the DNA matches it firmly. Only part of the rows carry a size: once, few, many, or a class if the clone is expanded.

j_gene: TRBJ2-3; len: 13; d_gene: -; v_gene: TRBV6-4; abundance: -; CDR3aa: CASKPSGGDTQYF; CDR3nt: TGTGCCAGCAAACCTAGTGGAGGAGATACGCAGTATTTT
j_gene: TRBJ1-3; len: 15; d_gene: -; v_gene: TRBV7-8; abundance: -; CDR3aa: CASSLGGIRGNTIYF; CDR3nt: TGTGCCAGCAGCTTAGGGGGCATAAGGGGAAACACCATATATTTT
j_gene: TRBJ1-1; len: 14; d_gene: -; v_gene: TRBV18; abundance: -; CDR3aa: CASSPSAGSTEAFF; CDR3nt: TGTGCCAGCTCACCATCAGCGGGGAGCACTGAAGCTTTCTTT
j_gene: TRBJ1-2; len: 14; d_gene: -; v_gene: TRBV19; abundance: -; CDR3aa: CASSPGQLLYGYTF; CDR3nt: TGTGCCAGTAGTCCGGGACAACTGCTCTATGGCTACACCTTC
j_gene: TRBJ2-3; len: 16; d_gene: TRBD2; v_gene: TRBV11-1; abundance: -; CDR3aa: CASSTGTSRRADTQYF; CDR3nt: TGTGCCAGCAGCACAGGGACTAGTAGGCGCGCAGATACGCAGTATTTT
j_gene: TRBJ2-7; len: 12; d_gene: -; v_gene: TRBV7-9; abundance: -; CDR3aa: CASSQGRYEQYF; CDR3nt: TGTGCCAGCAGTCAGGGTCGCTACGAGCAGTACTTC
j_gene: TRBJ2-5; len: 14; d_gene: TRBD2; v_gene: TRBV10-3; abundance: -; CDR3aa: CAISQRGEDETQYF; CDR3nt: TGTGCCATCAGCCAGCGGGGGGAGGATGAGACCCAGTACTTC
j_gene: TRBJ1-1; len: 15; d_gene: -; v_gene: TRBV12-5; abundance: -; CDR3aa: CASGFITGRYAEAFF; CDR3nt: TGTGCTAGTGGTTTTATTACCGGGAGGTACGCTGAAGCTTTCTTT
j_gene: TRBJ1-1; len: 14; d_gene: TRBD1; v_gene: TRBV30; abundance: once; CDR3aa: CAWSVQQGVTEAFF; CDR3nt: TGTGCCTGGAGTGTACAGCAGGGGGTCACTGAAGCTTTCTTT
j_gene: TRBJ2-7; len: 15; d_gene: -; v_gene: TRBV5-8; abundance: -; CDR3aa: CASSLDSRAPYEQYF; CDR3nt: TGTGCCAGCAGCTTGGATTCCAGGGCCCCATACGAGCAGTACTTC
j_gene: TRBJ1-3; len: 14; d_gene: TRBD1; v_gene: TRBV7-8; abundance: -; CDR3aa: CASSLDRAGNTIYF; CDR3nt: TGTGCCAGCAGCCTGGACAGGGCTGGAAACACCATATATTTT
j_gene: TRBJ1-1; len: 14; d_gene: -; v_gene: TRBV3-1/TRBV3-2; abundance: once; CDR3aa: CASSQGRVNTEAFF; CDR3nt: TGTGCCAGCAGCCAAGGTCGGGTGAACACTGAAGCTTTCTTT
j_gene: TRBJ1-1; len: 15; d_gene: -; v_gene: TRBV4-2; abundance: -; CDR3aa: CASSVVFREETEAFF; CDR3nt: TGTGCCAGCAGCGTGGTCTTTAGGGAGGAGACTGAAGCTTTCTTT
j_gene: TRBJ2-2; len: 14; d_gene: TRBD1; v_gene: TRBV19; abundance: -; CDR3aa: CASSGQGAGGELFF; CDR3nt: TGTGCCAGTAGTGGACAGGGGGCTGGCGGGGAGCTGTTTTTT
j_gene: TRBJ1-1; len: 13; d_gene: -; v_gene: TRBV29-1; abundance: once; CDR3aa: CSAKPTGNTEAFF; CDR3nt: TGCAGCGCGAAACCGACAGGGAACACTGAAGCTTTCTTT
j_gene: TRBJ2-7; len: 14; d_gene: TRBD1; v_gene: TRBV5-6; abundance: -; CDR3aa: CASRTGVGTYEQYF; CDR3nt: TGTGCCAGCAGAACAGGGGTGGGAACCTACGAGCAGTACTTC
j_gene: TRBJ2-5; len: 16; d_gene: TRBD2; v_gene: TRBV4-2; abundance: few; CDR3aa: CASSPFSGGDQETQYF; CDR3nt: TGTGCCAGCAGCCCTTTTAGCGGGGGGGACCAAGAGACCCAGTACTTC
j_gene: TRBJ2-7; len: 14; d_gene: -; v_gene: TRBV7-8; abundance: -; CDR3aa: CASKDPGRGYEQYF; CDR3nt: TGTGCCAGCAAGGATCCGGGCAGGGGCTACGAGCAGTACTTC
j_gene: TRBJ2-7; len: 15; d_gene: TRBD1; v_gene: TRBV19; abundance: -; CDR3aa: CASSPTGGGSYEQYF; CDR3nt: TGTGCCAGTAGTCCGACAGGGGGCGGATCCTACGAGCAGTACTTC
j_gene: TRBJ2-2; len: 15; d_gene: -; v_gene: TRBV7-8; abundance: few; CDR3aa: CASRHRMGRSGELFF; CDR3nt: TGTGCCAGCAGACACAGAATGGGGCGGTCCGGGGAGCTGTTTTTT
j_gene: TRBJ2-7; len: 16; d_gene: TRBD2; v_gene: TRBV25-1; abundance: -; CDR3aa: CASSDSTSGSYYEQYF; CDR3nt: TGTGCCAGCAGTGATTCGACTAGCGGGTCCTACTACGAGCAGTACTTC
j_gene: TRBJ2-5; len: 13; d_gene: -; v_gene: TRBV11-2; abundance: -; CDR3aa: CASSLDSFQTQYF; CDR3nt: TGTGCCAGCAGCTTAGACAGTTTTCAGACCCAGTACTTC
j_gene: TRBJ2-6; len: 19; d_gene: -; v_gene: TRBV27; abundance: -; CDR3aa: CASRRGSGYGPSGANVLTF; CDR3nt: TGTGCCAGCCGTCGGGGTTCGGGGTACGGCCCCTCTGGGGCCAACGTCCTGACTTTC
j_gene: TRBJ1-1; len: 15; d_gene: -; v_gene: TRBV5-1; abundance: -; CDR3aa: CASSPGQLGDTEAFF; CDR3nt: TGCGCCAGCAGCCCGGGACAACTGGGGGACACTGAAGCTTTCTTT
j_gene: TRBJ2-7; len: 14; d_gene: -; v_gene: TRBV11-2; abundance: once; CDR3aa: CASSLRSGNYEQYF; CDR3nt: TGTGCCAGCAGCTTAAGATCCGGGAATTACGAGCAGTACTTC
j_gene: TRBJ2-2; len: 14; d_gene: TRBD2; v_gene: TRBV5-1; abundance: -; CDR3aa: CASRTSGGLGELFF; CDR3nt: TGCGCCAGCCGGACTAGCGGGGGGTTAGGGGAGCTGTTTTTT
j_gene: TRBJ1-1; len: 12; d_gene: TRBD1; v_gene: TRBV7-2; abundance: -; CDR3aa: CASSAGQGEAFF; CDR3nt: TGTGCCAGCAGCGCCGGACAGGGAGAAGCTTTCTTT
j_gene: TRBJ2-5; len: 14; d_gene: TRBD1; v_gene: TRBV19; abundance: -; CDR3aa: CASNDRGWEETQYF; CDR3nt: TGTGCCAGTAACGACAGGGGGTGGGAAGAGACCCAGTACTTC
j_gene: TRBJ2-5; len: 16; d_gene: -; v_gene: TRBV5-1; abundance: -; CDR3aa: CASSLAGHRVGETQYF; CDR3nt: TGCGCCAGCAGCTTGGCGGGGCACAGGGTTGGGGAGACCCAGTACTTC
j_gene: TRBJ1-1; len: 14; d_gene: -; v_gene: TRBV15; abundance: -; CDR3aa: CATSRVRANTEAFF; CDR3nt: TGTGCCACCAGCAGAGTCAGGGCGAACACTGAAGCTTTCTTT